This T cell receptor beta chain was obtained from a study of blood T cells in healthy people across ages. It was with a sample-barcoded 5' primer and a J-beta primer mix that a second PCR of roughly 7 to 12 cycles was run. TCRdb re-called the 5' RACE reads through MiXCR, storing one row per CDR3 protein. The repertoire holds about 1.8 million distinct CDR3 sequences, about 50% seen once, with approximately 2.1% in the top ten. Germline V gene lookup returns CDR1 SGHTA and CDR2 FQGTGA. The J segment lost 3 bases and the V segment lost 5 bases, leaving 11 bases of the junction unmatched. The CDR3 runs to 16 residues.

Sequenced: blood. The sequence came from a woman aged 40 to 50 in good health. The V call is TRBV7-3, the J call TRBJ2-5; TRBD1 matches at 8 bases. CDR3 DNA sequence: TGTGCCAGCAGCGGCTGGGACAGGAAATGGAAAGAGACCCAGTACTTC. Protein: CASSGWDRKWKETQYF.